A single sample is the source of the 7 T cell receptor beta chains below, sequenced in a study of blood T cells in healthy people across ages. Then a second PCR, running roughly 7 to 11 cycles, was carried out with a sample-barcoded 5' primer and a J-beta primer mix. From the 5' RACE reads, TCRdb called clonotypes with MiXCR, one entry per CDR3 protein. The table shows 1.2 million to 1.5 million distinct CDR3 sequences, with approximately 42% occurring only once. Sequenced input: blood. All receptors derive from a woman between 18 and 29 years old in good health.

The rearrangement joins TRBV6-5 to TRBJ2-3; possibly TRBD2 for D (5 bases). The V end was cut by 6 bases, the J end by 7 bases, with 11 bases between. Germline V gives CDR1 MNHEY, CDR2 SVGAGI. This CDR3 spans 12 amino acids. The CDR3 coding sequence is TGTGCCAGCAGCGCTGGACTCCATACGCAGTATTTT. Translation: CASSAGLHTQYF.

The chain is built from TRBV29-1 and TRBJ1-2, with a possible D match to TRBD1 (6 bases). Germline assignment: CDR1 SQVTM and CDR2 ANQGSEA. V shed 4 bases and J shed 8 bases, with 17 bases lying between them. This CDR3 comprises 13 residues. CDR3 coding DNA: TGCAGCGTTGTCGGGGGCATGAGTCGCGGCTACACCTTC. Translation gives CSVVGGMSRGYTF. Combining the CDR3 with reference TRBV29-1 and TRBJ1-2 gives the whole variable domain SAVISQKPSRDICQRGTSLTIQCQVDSQVTMMFWYRQQPGQSLTLIATANQGSEATYESGFVIDKFPISRPNLTFSTLTVSNMSPEDSSIYLCSVVGGMSRGYTFGSGTRLTVV.

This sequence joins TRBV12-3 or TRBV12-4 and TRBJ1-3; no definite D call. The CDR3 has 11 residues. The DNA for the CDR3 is TGTGCGGAGTGGTCTGGAAACACCATATATTTT. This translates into CAEWSGNTIYF.

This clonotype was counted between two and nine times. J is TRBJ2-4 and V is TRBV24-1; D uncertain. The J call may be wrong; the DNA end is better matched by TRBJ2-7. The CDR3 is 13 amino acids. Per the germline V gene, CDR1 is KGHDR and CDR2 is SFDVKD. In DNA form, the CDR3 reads TGTGCCACCAGTGACTTCTCCTCCTACGAGCAGTACTTC. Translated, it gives CATSDFSSYEQYF.

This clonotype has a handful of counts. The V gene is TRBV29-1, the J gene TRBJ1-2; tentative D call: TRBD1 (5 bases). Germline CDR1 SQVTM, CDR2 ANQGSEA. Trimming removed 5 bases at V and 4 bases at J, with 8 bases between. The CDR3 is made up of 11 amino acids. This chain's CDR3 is CSVSTVYGYTF. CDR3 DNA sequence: TGCAGCGTTTCGACAGTCTATGGCTACACCTTC.

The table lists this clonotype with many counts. CDR3 amino acids: CASSWRNINSPLHF. CDR3 bases: TGTGCCAGCAGTTGGCGAAACATAAATTCACCCCTCCACTTT. The rearrangement links TRBV6-5 to TRBJ1-6; D call uncertain. CDR1 and CDR2 (germline): MNHEY, SVGAGI. Trimming cost V 4 bases and J 7 bases, with 11 bases left between them. The CDR3 has 14 residues.

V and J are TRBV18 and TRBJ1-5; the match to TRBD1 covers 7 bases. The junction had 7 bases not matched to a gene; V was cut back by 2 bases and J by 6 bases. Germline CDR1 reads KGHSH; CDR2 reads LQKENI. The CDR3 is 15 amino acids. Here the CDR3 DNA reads TGTGCCAGCTCACCAGGGGGACAGAGCCGTCAGCCCCAGCATTTT. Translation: CASSPGGQSRQPQHF.